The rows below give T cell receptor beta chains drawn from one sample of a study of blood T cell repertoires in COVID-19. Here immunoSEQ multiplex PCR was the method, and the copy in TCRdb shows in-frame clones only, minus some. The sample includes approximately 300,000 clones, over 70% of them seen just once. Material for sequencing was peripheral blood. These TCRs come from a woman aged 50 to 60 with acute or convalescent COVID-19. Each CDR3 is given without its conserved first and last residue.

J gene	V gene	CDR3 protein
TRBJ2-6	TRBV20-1	SASWGLGTPNSGANVLT
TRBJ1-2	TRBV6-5	ASRRWDRDRNGYT
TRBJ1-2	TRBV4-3	ASSQDTATHYGYT
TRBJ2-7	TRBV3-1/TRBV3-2	ASMRQGANEQY
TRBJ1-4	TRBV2	ASSGGWGEDEKLF
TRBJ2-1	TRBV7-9	ASSWGLAGGYEQF
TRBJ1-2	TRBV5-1	ASSLAGTSNYGYT
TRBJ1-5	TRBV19	ASSPWTGGEGQPQH
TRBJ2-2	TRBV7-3	ASSQQNTGELF
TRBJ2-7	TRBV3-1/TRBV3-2	ASSQVMAGTYEQY
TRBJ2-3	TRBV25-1	ASSPGLAGVGDTQY
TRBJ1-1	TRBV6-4	ASGRQGGWINTEAF
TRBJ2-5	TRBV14	ASSQPRRRAFTQETQY
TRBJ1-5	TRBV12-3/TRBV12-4	ASTWTVGQPQH
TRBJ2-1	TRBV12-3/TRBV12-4	ASVKGYEQF
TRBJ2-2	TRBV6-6	ASSSTGGITGELF
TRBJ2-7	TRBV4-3	ASSRSSESSYEQY
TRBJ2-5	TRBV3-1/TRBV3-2	ASSYGLKETQY
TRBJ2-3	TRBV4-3	ASSQDQDTGTQY
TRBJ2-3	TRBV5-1	ASSTNSHGRDTQY
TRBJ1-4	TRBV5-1	ASSLEGTEDEKLF
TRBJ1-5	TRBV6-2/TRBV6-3	ASSLRSAGRFKRNQPQH
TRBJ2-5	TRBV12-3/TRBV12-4	ASRKGQGETQY
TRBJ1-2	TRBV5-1	ASSLAYRVEGYT
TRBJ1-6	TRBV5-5	ASSRPGQGILSPLH
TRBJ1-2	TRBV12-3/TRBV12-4	ASSSPGFYGYT